This is a list of T cell receptor beta chains from one sample in a study of cytomegalovirus exposure and HLA in healthy donors. Repertoires were generated with immunoSEQ multiplex PCR, while TCRdb's copy carries only in-frame clones and drops some. The repertoire includes approximately 230,000 clones, roughly 87% of them detected once, and approximately 12% sits in the top ten. What was sequenced was PBMCs. These receptors were collected from a man in his late teens or twenties in good health and CMV-seropositive. Each CDR3 is given with its conserved first and last residue. The order of the fields is clone size, V gene, D gene, J gene, CDR3 protein, CDR3 DNA. D genes are given only for firm matches. Clone size is not always given. Where it is, it says once, few, many or a class for expanded clones.

>NA|TRBV5-4|NA|TRBJ2-7
CASRYNRNEQYF
TGTGCCAGCAGATATAATAGGAACGAGCAGTACTTC
>NA|TRBV2|NA|TRBJ1-1
CASSSPMGAEAFF
TGTGCCAGCAGTTCGCCCATGGGGGCTGAAGCTTTCTTT
>NA|TRBV19|NA|TRBJ2-7
CASSTKYEQYF
TGTGCCAGTAGTACCAAATACGAGCAGTACTTC
>few|TRBV2|NA|TRBJ1-5
CASTGQDQPQHF
TGTGCCAGCACAGGGCAGGATCAGCCCCAGCATTTT
>NA|TRBV27|TRBD1|TRBJ2-1
CASSPLGVNRDRVGEQFF
TGTGCCAGCAGCCCCCTCGGCGTGAACCGGGACAGGGTCGGTGAGCAGTTCTTC
>NA|TRBV6-1|NA|TRBJ1-2
CASSEPGGSLYGYTF
TGTGCCAGCAGTGAACCAGGTGGGAGCCTCTATGGCTACACCTTC
>NA|TRBV7-2|TRBD1|TRBJ2-5
CASSLEGAGRETQYF
TGTGCCAGCAGCTTAGAGGGGGCTGGACGGGAGACCCAGTACTTC
>once|TRBV5-1|NA|TRBJ2-1
CASSHGGQHNEQFF
TGCGCCAGCAGCCACGGGGGACAGCACAATGAGCAGTTCTTC
>NA|TRBV19|NA|TRBJ2-4
CASSIEGWSKNIQYF
TGTGCCAGTAGTATAGAAGGGTGGTCCAAAAACATTCAGTACTTC
>NA|TRBV5-1|NA|TRBJ1-2
CASSRLQDGYGYTF
TGCGCCAGCAGCCGATTACAGGACGGATATGGCTACACCTTC
>NA|TRBV2|NA|TRBJ2-6
CASSDGVRANVLTF
TGTGCCAGCAGTGACGGTGTCCGGGCCAACGTCCTGACTTTC
>NA|TRBV10-1|NA|TRBJ2-1
CASSENRVEQFF
TGCGCCAGCAGTGAGAATAGGGTTGAGCAGTTCTTC
>NA|TRBV28|NA|TRBJ2-5
CASSFAVWKQETQYF
TGTGCCAGCAGTTTCGCGGTGTGGAAACAAGAGACCCAGTACTTC
>once|TRBV7-2|NA|TRBJ2-7
CASSHDRRDYEQYF
TGTGCCAGCAGCCATGATAGACGGGACTACGAGCAGTACTTC
>few|TRBV5-1|NA|TRBJ2-7
CASSFGEQQYF
TGCGCCAGCAGCTTCGGAGAGCAGCAGTACTTC
>NA|TRBV25-1|NA|TRBJ1-1
CASSDNQRNTEAFF
TGTGCCAGCAGTGATAACCAGCGGAACACTGAAGCTTTCTTT
>NA|TRBV5-6|TRBD1|TRBJ2-7
CASSTWTGPSSPNYEQYF
TGTGCCAGCAGCACGTGGACAGGTCCGTCGTCGCCAAATTACGAGCAGTACTTC
>NA|TRBV27|TRBD1|TRBJ2-7
CASRRQGGYEQYF
TGTGCCAGCAGGAGACAGGGGGGATACGAGCAGTACTTC
>once|TRBV25-1|NA|TRBJ1-5
CASSIGGNSNQPQHF
TGTGCCAGCAGTATAGGAGGAAATAGCAATCAGCCCCAGCATTTT
>NA|TRBV29-1|TRBD1|TRBJ2-2
CSVGEQGALTGELFF
TGCAGCGTTGGGGAACAGGGGGCGCTCACCGGGGAGCTGTTTTTT
>NA|TRBV18|NA|TRBJ1-2
CASSPEANYGYTF
TGTGCCAGCTCACCAGAGGCTAACTATGGCTACACCTTC
>once|TRBV27|NA|TRBJ1-2
CASSLSVDRSNYGYTF
TGTGCCAGCAGTTTATCGGTCGACCGCTCTAACTATGGCTACACCTTC